This TCR beta chain was sequenced for a study of blood T cell repertoires in COVID-19. Across the whole study: Cohort 3 recovered donors had two negative PCRs, clearance, or symptom resolution. Italy, Spain and the United States were the sources of the convalescent and acute COVID-19 samples. PBMCs, B-cell-depleted T cells, or T cells were the source of the cDNA or gDNA that made up the material.

The age range of participants was about 18 to 95 years, with residence in 20 to 25 US areas. TCRdb's table, derived via immunoSEQ multiplex PCR, lists solely in-frame clones and lacks some. The table includes over 110,000 clones, approximately 87% detected once. V shed 3 bases and J shed 3 bases, with 15 bases lying between them. There are 15 residues in the CDR3. Germline loops: CDR1 KGHSH, CDR2 LQKENI. The sequencing input was PBMCs or T cells enriched from blood (not recorded which). V gene TRBV18 combines with J gene TRBJ2-7; possible D gene TRBD1, 7 bases. The sequence was obtained from a man aged 50 to 60 in a cohort exposed to, infected with or recovered from COVID-19 (not recorded which). For the CDR3, the DNA is TGTGCCAGCTCACCTCGACAGGGAGGAGACTACGAGCAGTACTTC. This translates into CASSPRQGGDYEQYF.